The clone carrying this T cell receptor (beta chain) was seen many times. Its antigen remains unknown. The CDR3 is 15 residues long. V was pared by 5 bases and J by 9 bases, with 22 bases between. The germline V gene encodes CDR1 SGHVS and CDR2 FQNEAQ. These data come from a study of glioma-infiltrating T cells. The iRepertoire nested amplicon-rescue multiplex PCR amplified TCR alpha and beta CDR3s from RNA. For one-step reverse transcription and amplification, about 90-400 ng of tissue mRNA or PBMC total RNA was used. TCRdb re-called the multiplex PCR reads through MiXCR, storing one row per CDR3 protein. The sample contains about 110,000 distinct CDR3 sequences, under 30% of which appear only once. General observations from the study: Only very few CDR3 sequences appeared in both tissue and blood.

What was sequenced was glioma tissue, nonneoplastic brain tissue, or PBMCs (not recorded which). The genes are TRBV7-8 and TRBJ1-1, with a tentative D call TRBD1 (5 bases). The TCR comes from a human donor with low-grade glioma or glioblastoma, undergoing nonglioma brain surgery, or in good health (not recorded which). The CDR3, as DNA: TGTGCCAGCAGCCGCACCCCAGGGTCGGGTCATAAAGCTTTCTTT. Encoded protein: CASSRTPGSGHKAFF.